This section outlines one T cell receptor beta chain sequence together with its context. The same CDR3 also results from other DNA sequences found in this sample. Profiled with immunoSEQ multiplex PCR; TCRdb holds only in-frame clones, not every one. Counted here are some 400,000 clones, more than 65% occurring once; the ten biggest clones make up 1.1%. This sample was taken from a study of blood T cell repertoires in COVID-19. V dropped 6 bases and J dropped 4 bases, with 7 bases sitting between them. In germline, CDR1 is MDHEN, CDR2 SYDVKM. The CDR3 length is 12 residues. The rearrangement uses TRBV28 and TRBJ1-3; D unclear. The TCR originated in a human donor with acute or convalescent COVID-19. The donor label of this sample is uncertain. The specimen was peripheral blood. CDR3 loop: CASSGGGNTIYF. CDR3 nucleotide sequence: TGTGCCAGCAGCGGAGGAGGAAACACCATATATTTT.